Listed below are T cell receptor beta chains from one sample, sequenced in a study of blood T cell repertoires in COVID-19. The assay was immunoSEQ multiplex PCR, and TCRdb's table has in-frame clones only and misses some. The sample has 25,000 to 35,000 clones, about 91% seen once; the top ten hold around 48%. Sequencing input: peripheral blood. These receptors originate from a human donor with acute or convalescent COVID-19. The donor label of this sample is uncertain. The CDR3 runs from the conserved cysteine through the conserved F or W. Each record gives: clone size, J gene, D gene, V gene, CDR3 protein, CDR3 DNA. The D gene is left open where the match is weak. For some rows the clone size is stated as once, few or many, or as a class when expanded; others skip it.

clone size: once; J gene: TRBJ2-1; D gene: TRBD2; V gene: TRBV28; CDR3 protein: CASRTGGGRNEQFF; CDR3 DNA: TGTGCCAGCAGAACCGGCGGGGGGAGGAATGAGCAGTTCTTC
clone size: NA; J gene: TRBJ2-3; D gene: NA; V gene: TRBV27; CDR3 protein: CASSLSRGSTDTQYF; CDR3 DNA: TGTGCCAGCAGTTTATCGCGGGGATCCACAGATACGCAGTATTTT
clone size: NA; J gene: TRBJ1-1; D gene: TRBD1; V gene: TRBV19; CDR3 protein: CATRQGAIATEAFF; CDR3 DNA: TGTGCCACCCGACAGGGGGCTATAGCCACTGAAGCTTTCTTT
clone size: NA; J gene: TRBJ1-2; D gene: NA; V gene: TRBV3-1/TRBV3-2; CDR3 protein: CASSRDRTSSYGYTF; CDR3 DNA: TGTGCCAGCAGTCGAGACAGGACTTCATCTTATGGCTACACCTTC
clone size: NA; J gene: TRBJ1-2; D gene: NA; V gene: TRBV5-1; CDR3 protein: CASSTDRRYGYTF; CDR3 DNA: TGCGCCAGCAGCACTGACAGGCGGTATGGCTACACCTTC
clone size: NA; J gene: TRBJ2-1; D gene: TRBD2; V gene: TRBV6-6; CDR3 protein: CASSKTSGGNNEQFF; CDR3 DNA: TGTGCCAGCAGTAAGACTAGCGGGGGTAATAATGAGCAGTTCTTC
clone size: NA; J gene: TRBJ1-4; D gene: NA; V gene: TRBV7-9; CDR3 protein: CASSLARNGGGPNEKLFF; CDR3 DNA: TGTGCCAGCAGCTTAGCGCGGAACGGGGGAGGCCCTAATGAAAAACTGTTTTTT
clone size: NA; J gene: TRBJ2-2; D gene: TRBD2; V gene: TRBV5-6; CDR3 protein: CASSYAGGGGELFF; CDR3 DNA: TGTGCCAGCAGCTACGCGGGGGGCGGCGGGGAGCTGTTTTTT
clone size: NA; J gene: TRBJ2-7; D gene: NA; V gene: TRBV11-2; CDR3 protein: CASSLDLGGARGEQYF; CDR3 DNA: TGTGCCAGCAGCTTAGATTTGGGGGGGGCACGGGGCGAGCAGTACTTC
clone size: NA; J gene: TRBJ2-5; D gene: NA; V gene: TRBV5-6; CDR3 protein: CASSLGATSFKTQYF; CDR3 DNA: TGTGCCAGCAGCTTGGGGGCTACCAGCTTTAAGACCCAGTACTTC
clone size: NA; J gene: TRBJ2-3; D gene: NA; V gene: TRBV27; CDR3 protein: CASKPRGLTDTQYF; CDR3 DNA: TGTGCCAGCAAGCCGCGGGGCCTCACAGATACGCAGTATTTT
clone size: NA; J gene: TRBJ1-3; D gene: NA; V gene: TRBV9; CDR3 protein: CASSVGAESGNTIYF; CDR3 DNA: TGTGCCAGCAGCGTAGGGGCTGAATCTGGAAACACCATATATTTT
clone size: NA; J gene: TRBJ2-5; D gene: TRBD2; V gene: TRBV5-4; CDR3 protein: CASSLSGVETQYF; CDR3 DNA: TGTGCCAGCAGCTTGAGCGGGGTGGAGACCCAGTACTTC
clone size: once; J gene: TRBJ2-2; D gene: TRBD2; V gene: TRBV5-4; CDR3 protein: CASSPGGQRENTGELFF; CDR3 DNA: TGTGCCAGCTCCCCGGGAGGGCAGCGGGAAAACACCGGGGAGCTGTTTTTT
clone size: once; J gene: TRBJ1-3; D gene: NA; V gene: TRBV5-6; CDR3 protein: CASSQTGPSGNTIYF; CDR3 DNA: TGTGCCAGCAGCCAAACAGGACCCTCTGGAAACACCATATATTTT
clone size: NA; J gene: TRBJ2-2; D gene: NA; V gene: TRBV2; CDR3 protein: CASSVLRGRTGELFF; CDR3 DNA: TGTGCCAGCAGTGTTCTGCGGGGGCGCACCGGGGAGCTGTTTTTT
clone size: NA; J gene: TRBJ1-1; D gene: NA; V gene: TRBV11-2; CDR3 protein: CASSLWGGNTEAFF; CDR3 DNA: TGTGCCAGCAGCCTCTGGGGGGGAAACACTGAAGCTTTCTTT
clone size: few; J gene: TRBJ2-7; D gene: NA; V gene: TRBV5-6; CDR3 protein: CASSLGDEQYF; CDR3 DNA: TGTGCCAGCAGCTTAGGAGACGAGCAGTACTTC
clone size: NA; J gene: TRBJ2-1; D gene: NA; V gene: TRBV19; CDR3 protein: CASSSGDLAGGFEQFF; CDR3 DNA: TGTGCCAGTAGCAGCGGCGACCTTGCTGGAGGATTTGAGCAGTTCTTC
clone size: NA; J gene: TRBJ1-5; D gene: NA; V gene: TRBV28; CDR3 protein: CASRVQGQPQHF; CDR3 DNA: TGTGCCAGCAGAGTTCAGGGACAGCCCCAGCATTTT
clone size: NA; J gene: TRBJ2-3; D gene: TRBD1; V gene: TRBV10-3; CDR3 protein: CAISGTGGFSDTQYF; CDR3 DNA: TGTGCCATCAGTGGGACAGGGGGTTTCTCAGATACGCAGTATTTT
clone size: once; J gene: TRBJ2-7; D gene: NA; V gene: TRBV3-1/TRBV3-2; CDR3 protein: CASSQAVGGRYEQYF; CDR3 DNA: TGTGCCAGCAGCCAAGCCGTGGGGGGGCGCTACGAGCAGTACTTC
clone size: once; J gene: TRBJ2-7; D gene: NA; V gene: TRBV10-3; CDR3 protein: CAISDLYEQYF; CDR3 DNA: TGTGCCATCAGTGACCTTTACGAGCAGTACTTC
clone size: NA; J gene: TRBJ2-6; D gene: NA; V gene: TRBV13; CDR3 protein: CASTGGSGANVLTF; CDR3 DNA: TGTGCCAGCACCGGGGGCTCTGGGGCCAACGTCCTGACTTTC
clone size: NA; J gene: TRBJ1-1; D gene: TRBD1; V gene: TRBV9; CDR3 protein: CASSSAGGTDTEAFF; CDR3 DNA: TGTGCCAGCAGCTCCGCAGGGGGGACGGACACTGAAGCTTTCTTT
clone size: many; J gene: TRBJ1-2; D gene: NA; V gene: TRBV30; CDR3 protein: CAWSEGPYGYTF; CDR3 DNA: TGTGCCTGGAGCGAGGGCCCCTATGGCTACACCTTC
clone size: NA; J gene: TRBJ2-7; D gene: NA; V gene: TRBV10-3; CDR3 protein: CAISVGRGASYEQYF; CDR3 DNA: TGTGCCATCAGTGTTGGGCGGGGAGCCTCCTACGAGCAGTACTTC
clone size: NA; J gene: TRBJ2-5; D gene: TRBD2; V gene: TRBV27; CDR3 protein: CASSILAGKQETQYF; CDR3 DNA: TGTGCCAGCAGTATACTAGCGGGGAAGCAAGAGACCCAGTACTTC
clone size: NA; J gene: TRBJ1-1; D gene: NA; V gene: TRBV11-3; CDR3 protein: CASSFRRGALGTEAFF; CDR3 DNA: TGTGCCAGCAGTTTCCGACGGGGGGCGCTGGGCACTGAAGCTTTCTTT
clone size: NA; J gene: TRBJ1-5; D gene: NA; V gene: TRBV6-2/TRBV6-3; CDR3 protein: CASSYSGEGQPQHF; CDR3 DNA: TGTGCCAGCAGTTACTCGGGCGAGGGACAGCCCCAGCATTTT
clone size: NA; J gene: TRBJ2-3; D gene: NA; V gene: TRBV11-3; CDR3 protein: CASSPRRGSTDTQYF; CDR3 DNA: TGTGCCAGCAGCCCTAGGCGCGGTAGCACAGATACGCAGTATTTT